The source of this T cell receptor beta chain is a study of T cells in Graves' hyperthyroidism and ophthalmopathy (dated by TCRdb to the late 2010s). About the investigation overall: To identify distinguishing TCR V-J signatures, a discovery cohort of 90 to 100 patients was used, comprising some 45 with Graves' ophthalmopathy and approximately 58 with stable Graves' hyperthyroidism. Whether ophthalmopathy could be predicted prospectively was tested in an independent validation cohort made up of under 20 hyperthyroidism patients plus 17 patients who later progressed to ophthalmopathy. The 100 or so discovery patients were divided at random into training and test sets in a 7:3 ratio. TCR Vbeta CDR3 sequencing of 130 to 150 peripheral blood samples (approximately 44 ophthalmopathy, roughly 72 hyperthyroidism and roughly 17 progressor patients) is reported in the paper. In six Graves' hyperthyroidism patients, the study also compared T-cell repertoires from thyroid tissue with T-cell repertoires from blood. After blood sampling, hyperthyroidism patients were treated with methimazole at a starting dose of 30 mg daily, and ophthalmopathy patients were treated with high-dose intravenous methylprednisolone.

As regards this clonotype: The antigen this receptor binds is unknown. Within one base of it there is no much larger clone, and no base qualities were kept.

The junction carries 21 bases between V and J, which are trimmed by 10 bases and 2 bases respectively. From cysteine to phenylalanine, the CDR3 is 17 amino acids long. This entry keeps only the CDR3 DNA: 51 bases, framed from base 1. Taken from the germline V gene, the CDR1 and CDR2 loops are ENHRY and SYGVKD. On the study overall, not on this receptor specifically: No statistical method was used to fix the sample size in advance, and group allocation was not hidden from the investigators. Blood samples also contained most of the expanded thyroid clonotypes (frequency above 0.001), which suggests that blood repertoires may reflect thyroid immune responses. Ophthalmopathy was separated from stable hyperthyroidism by a 13 V-J signature model, with around 90% sensitivity and about 84% specificity obtained in cross-validation and 80%/75% obtained in testing. In validation, the model predicted progression to ophthalmopathy a median of roughly 6.1 months before onset, with approximately 70% sensitivity and roughly 73% specificity.

Stable Graves' hyperthyroidism was defined as no progression to ophthalmopathy during 18 months of follow-up. Hyperthyroidism patients were aged 18 to 65 years and newly diagnosed, with disease duration of less than 2 months. Patients with uncontrolled infections, other autoimmune diseases, pregnancy or lactation were excluded. Clinical symptoms, serum thyroxine and TRAb, thyroid ultrasound, and orbital computed tomography formed the basis for the diagnoses. Trizol reagent was used to extract total RNA, and RNA quality was then checked on an Agilent 2100 Bioanalyzer. The TCR beta CDR3 regions were amplified from RNA transcripts. The TCR CDR3 was subjected to a first round of RT-PCR using the HTBI primer set and the Qiagen OneStep RT-PCR kit. Libraries were constructed in a second round of multiplex PCR, after which size selection and purification were performed. The libraries were sequenced on an Illumina HiSeq2000 using paired-end 100 bp reads. As for how the authors treated the data: Raw data were processed with SOAPnuke, discarding reads with adapters, uncalled bases, mean Phred below 15, or no exact constant-primer or identifier match. High-quality paired reads were merged using COPE v1.2.5, and each unique nucleotide sequence was defined as a clonotype. Clonotypes were aligned to IMGT TRBV, TRBD and TRBJ reference segments using MiTCR v1.1. Analysis was restricted to V-J combinations with a frequency above 0.0001, which covered roughly 99% of repertoires. A TCS score was defined as the ratio of F50 (clonal expansion) to E x V (chaos), with BLOSUM62-based TCRdist applied between CDR3 peptides within each V-J. Welch's t-statistics and random forest reduced roughly 540 V-J features to 13, which were used in a naive Bayes classifier (R e1071). The raw public data were reprocessed by TCRdb itself: fastp quality trimming at Q25, MiXCR clonotype calling, in-frame beta chains only. Duplicate CDR3 protein sequences are folded into a single record with the most common DNA and genes. These V and J calls rely on TCRdb rather than the paper's analysis. The sample table holds a few hundred thousand distinct CDR3 sequences, of which under 60% were seen once. The ten largest clonotypes hold 8.2% of the sample.

The material sequenced was peripheral blood or thyroid tissue (not recorded which). The V and J genes are TRBV10-3 and TRBJ2-6; TRBD1 might be the D gene, on 7 matching bases. The receptor was isolated from a woman between 18 and 30 years old with Graves' hyperthyroidism. Donor details come from another sample of the same person, matched by shared clones. This receptor carries the CDR3 CATGQGGTAPGANVLTF. Here is the DNA: TGTGCCACCGGGCAGGGCGGGACAGCACCTGGGGCCAACGTCCTGACTTTC.